This T cell receptor (beta chain) was recovered during a study of blood T cells in healthy people across ages (dated by TCRdb to the mid-2010s). For the wider study: In model experiments, template switching captured roughly one uniquely barcoded TCR beta cDNA molecule for every two T cells. To avoid experimental bias, donors of different ages were distributed randomly across sequencing lanes. Age-related changes in TCR beta repertoire diversity were measured in the study by deep sequencing normalized with unique cDNA molecular identifiers. The study analyzed two additional independent replicas of 1 million unique cDNA reads from the same blood draw for two donors, one aged 18 to 30 and one aged 80 or older. Donors were grouped into four age groups: young (average approximately 16 years), middle-aged (around 39), aged (over 55) and long-lived (about 90). Findings and caveats that apply to the study as a whole: The long-lived group showed more naive CD4+ T cells, fewer expanded clones and increased TCR diversity than the aged group, suggesting age selection. Estimates of total diversity based on one million sequenced T cells were considered lower bounds and underestimates. The percentage of naive T cells measured by flow cytometry correlated strongly with observed TCR beta diversity. Bulk unsorted PBMC profiling prevented conclusive comparison of naive and antigen-experienced compartments. Because donor CMV infection status was unknown, age-related changes in expanded clonotypes were potentially confounded. Observed TCR beta diversity per million T cells fell roughly linearly with age, and a significant reduction was already apparent by age approximately 41.

This clonotype occurred once. Its cognate antigen has yet to be identified. Per-base qualities were not stored, and no clone one base away is much larger. Weak support is all one read offers. The protocol used for the library was 5' RACE. Sequencing relied on an Illumina HiSeq 2500. The second PCR ran for roughly 7 to 12 cycles and used a J-beta primer mix along with a sample-barcoded 5' primer. A template-switch 5' adaptor carrying 12 random nucleotides introduced a unique molecular identifier onto each TCR beta cDNA molecule. At least 2.5 million CDR3-containing paired-end reads were obtained from each sample. All of the RNA was converted into first-strand cDNA using the Mint cDNA synthesis kit, with a TRBC-specific oligonucleotide serving as the primer. Following uracil-DNA glycosylase treatment, all cDNA underwent a first 18-cycle PCR with the universal primers M1SS and BC2_uni_R. In the original analysis: Normalization of each sample was performed by random selection of 1 million high-quality reads, each carrying a distinct molecular identifier. Reads with shared molecular identifiers were discarded instead of being binned into consensus sequences. MiTCR, run with a Q25 quality threshold and the strictest error-elimination algorithm, handled CDR3 identification, clonotype clustering and error correction. Lower-bound total TCR beta diversity was estimated with a nonparametric unseen species model using Euler transformation. TCRdb ran its own pipeline on the public reads, namely fastp trimming at Q25 and MiXCR clone calling, and kept in-frame beta chains. Records with the same CDR3 protein are collapsed into one entry carrying the most frequent genes and DNA. It is TCRdb's table, rather than the study itself, that gives the V and J calls and clone size. In all, the sample holds 1.5 million to 2 million distinct CDR3 sequences, and roughly 27% of those were seen once. The top ten clones comprise more than 6% of the sample.

CDR1 and CDR2, looked up from the germline V gene (reference sequence), are DFQATT and SNEGSKA. At the junction V is shortened by 3 bases and J by 10 bases, with 10 bases in between. The CDR3 sequence holds 11 residues, the cysteine and phenylalanine included. Only the CDR3 DNA is retained, 33 bases long and in frame from the first base. Donors were 40 or so systemically healthy Caucasian individuals from Russia aged roughly 6 to 95 years. Approximately 9.3 milliliters of peripheral blood were drawn from each donor into EDTA-treated Vacutainer tubes. Ficoll-Paque density-gradient centrifugation was used to isolate PBMCs, with at least 7 million per sample. Trizol reagent was used to extract total RNA from PBMCs, with at least 5 micrograms per sample. Naive CD45RAhigh/CD27high T cell percentages were measured by flow cytometry on a PBMC aliquot from every donor.

The sequenced sample consisted of blood. The receptor was derived from a woman aged 25 to 39 in good health. The V and J segments used are TRBV20-1 and TRBJ2-1, and perhaps TRBD2 as D gene, on 6 matching bases. The DNA is as follows: TGCAGTGCTAGTTGGGCGGGGGAGCAGTTCTTC. The translation is CSASWAGEQFF.